The 21 T cell receptor beta chains in this list originate from one sample, sequenced in a study of T cells after yellow fever vaccination. MiXCR, applied by TCRdb to the 5' RACE reads, yields one record per CDR3 protein. The sample holds 300,000 to 400,000 distinct CDR3 sequences, under 15% seen once. Sequencing used CD4+ T cells sorted from PBMCs, obtained 15 days after the yellow fever booster vaccination. All receptors come from a man younger than 30 who received the YFV17D yellow fever vaccine.

This clonotype was seen a few times. The J gene is TRBJ1-2, the V gene TRBV10-3; 9 bases fit TRBD1. Germline V gene data show CDR1 as ENHRY and CDR2 as SYGVKD. The CDR3 totals 13 residues. J gave up 4 bases and V 7 bases, and 4 bases lay outside the gene matches. Here the CDR3 reads CAINRGLGYGYTF. CDR3 DNA sequence: TGTGCCATCAACAGGGGGCTTGGCTATGGCTACACCTTC.

This clonotype was picked up a small number of times. The chain links TRBV4-1 to TRBJ2-1, with TRBD2 matching over 7 bases. The germline CDR1 and CDR2 sequences are MGHRA and YSYEKL. This CDR3 region has 14 residues. V lost 7 bases and J lost 2; bases outside the gene matches: 5. As DNA, the CDR3 is TGCGCCAGCACTAGCGGCGAAACCTACAATGAGCAGTTCTTC. It encodes CASTSGETYNEQFF.

In this sample, this clonotype turned up many times. The V call is TRBV29-1, the J call TRBJ1-2; D unresolved. The CDR3 has 10 amino acids. Germline values: CDR1 SQVTM, CDR2 ANQGSEA. The V and J ends lost 3 bases and 6 bases respectively, with 5 bases between them. CDR3 nucleotides: TGCAGCGTTGAGCAAGATGGCTACACCTTC. Encoded protein: CSVEQDGYTF.

The gene calls are TRBV7-9 and TRBJ1-4; TRBD1 might be the D (5 bases). Germline V lookup: CDR1 SEHNR, CDR2 FQNEAQ (reference sequence). V shed 5 bases and J shed 10 bases, with 20 bases lying between them. The CDR3 is 15 amino acids. The CDR3 coding sequence is TGTGCCAGCAGCCTTACCGGGACCAGGCGGGGAAAACTGTTTTTT. This encodes CASSLTGTRRGKLFF.

This clonotype came up a few times. The rearrangement joins TRBV30 to TRBJ2-3; the D gene could be TRBD1 or TRBD2 (6 bases each). This CDR3 contains 13 residues. Germline V gives CDR1 GTSNPN, CDR2 SVGIG (reference sequence). Trimming cost V 5 bases and J 4 bases, with 13 bases left between them. CDR3 coding DNA: TGTGCCTGGGGTTCGGGGGCGGCAGATACGCAGTATTTT. This sequence encodes CAWGSGAADTQYF.

V is TRBV7-2 and J is TRBJ2-3; 9 bases fit TRBD2. Germline trimming cut 5 bases from V and 5 bases from J; bases unmatched to any gene: 11. Germline values: CDR1 SGHTA, CDR2 FQGNSA. This CDR3 has 16 amino acids. The CDR3 DNA follows: TGTGCCAGCAGCCTAAGAGGCGGGGGGGCGGGAGATACGCAGTATTTT. Protein: CASSLRGGGAGDTQYF.

This clonotype has more than one count but fewer than ten. J is TRBJ2-7 and V is TRBV5-1, with D maybe TRBD1 (6 bases). Germline V gives CDR1 SGHRS, CDR2 YFSETQ. V was clipped by 1 base and J by 0 bases, with 11 bases between them. This CDR3 region has 15 residues. The CDR3 sequence is CASSLMRQDSYEQYV. In nucleotides, the CDR3 is TGCGCCAGCAGCTTGATGAGACAGGACTCCTACGAGCAGTACGTC.

The chain has TRBV4-3 and TRBJ1-1; D might be TRBD1 (5 bases). CDR1 LGHNA and CDR2 YSLEER come from the germline V gene. This CDR3 has 14 amino acids. Trimming shortened V by 4 bases and J by 5 bases, and 14 bases separated the two germline ends. Written as DNA, the CDR3 is TGCGCCAGCAGCCCAGGCAGGGTAGGGACTGAAGCTTTCTTT. Its translation is CASSPGRVGTEAFF.

The chain joins TRBV10-3 to TRBJ1-5; D not certain. The CDR3 is 14 amino acids. The germline V gene has CDR1 ENHRY and CDR2 SYGVKD. Trimming shortened V by 0 bases and J by 5 bases, and 8 bases separated the two germline ends. CDR3 amino acids: CAISESGWDQPQHF. For the CDR3, the DNA is TGTGCCATCAGTGAGTCTGGGTGGGATCAGCCCCAGCATTTT.

The rearrangement uses TRBV4-1 and TRBJ1-2; D is unresolved. CDR1 is MGHRA, CDR2 YSYEKL, per germline. This CDR3 is 15 amino acids long. V was cut by 0 bases and J by 1 base, with 9 bases left in between. The CDR3 here is CASSQDRSFNYGYTF. The CDR3 coding sequence is TGCGCCAGCAGCCAAGATCGATCCTTTAACTATGGCTACACCTTC.

In this sample, this clonotype turned up a few times. The chain couples TRBV28 to TRBJ2-3; D may be TRBD2 (6 bases). With 7 bases removed from V and 2 bases from J, the gap between germline ends came to 22 bases. Germline V gene lookup returns CDR1 MDHEN and CDR2 SYDVKM. The CDR3 is 17 residues long. The CDR3 protein is CASKPGFWGEDTDTQYF. CDR3 DNA sequence: TGTGCCAGCAAACCCGGCTTCTGGGGGGAGGACACAGATACGCAGTATTTT.

This chain connects TRBV7-2 to TRBJ1-1; D is unclear. The CDR3 extends over 15 amino acids. Trimming pared 5 bases from V and 1 base from J, leaving 14 bases between. Germline V gives CDR1 SGHTA, CDR2 FQGNSA. The CDR3 here is CASSARSLWNTEAFF. CDR3 bases: TGTGCCAGCAGCGCACGGAGTTTGTGGAACACTGAAGCTTTCTTT.

The chain links TRBV4-1 to TRBJ1-2, with TRBD1 identical over 9 bases. V lost 1 base to trimming and J lost 7 bases; unmatched junction nucleotides: 7. The CDR3 sequence is 15 residues long. CDR1 is MGHRA and CDR2 is YSYEKL in the germline V gene. This chain's CDR3 is CASSQVAGTGSGYTF. As DNA, the CDR3 is TGCGCCAGCAGCCAAGTCGCCGGGACAGGGTCTGGCTACACCTTC.

This clonotype was counted between two and nine times. The V gene is TRBV6-6, the J gene TRBJ2-7; 8 bases line up with TRBD1. In germline, CDR1 is MNHNY, CDR2 SVGAGI (reference sequence). J gave up 5 bases and V 8 bases, and 11 bases lay outside the gene matches. CDR3 size: 14 residues. Here the CDR3 reads CASGGAGGRNEQYV. CDR3 DNA: TGTGCCAGCGGCGGGGCAGGGGGCAGAAACGAGCAGTACGTC.

The chain joins TRBV4-3 to TRBJ2-6; 8 nucleotides align to TRBD1. V shed 1 base, J shed 2 bases, and the junction held 7 bases outside the gene matches. The CDR3 extends over 18 amino acids. CDR1 is LGHNA, CDR2 YSLEER, per germline. The CDR3 loop reads CASSQAGDRLTGANVLTF. As DNA, the CDR3 is TGCGCCAGCAGCCAAGCGGGGGACAGGCTAACTGGGGCCAACGTCCTGACTTTC.

V usage is TRBV7-2 and J usage is TRBJ2-7; 8 nucleotides line up with TRBD1. The CDR3 has 15 residues. Looked up from germline, CDR1 is SGHTA and CDR2 is FQGNSA. The V segment lost 5 bases and the J segment 0 bases; nucleotides outside the gene matches: 6. In DNA form, the CDR3 reads TGTGCCAGCAGCCCTGACAGGGGTCACTCCTACGAGCAGTACTTC. Protein: CASSPDRGHSYEQYF.

This clonotype was picked up many times. The chain couples TRBV11-2 to TRBJ2-4; tentatively, D is TRBD2 (5 bases). V dropped 5 bases and J dropped 0 bases, with 5 bases sitting between them. CDR1 SGHAT and CDR2 FQNNGV come from the germline V gene. This CDR3 region has 13 residues. The CDR3 DNA reads as TGTGCCAGCAGCGGACTAGCCAAAAACATTCAGTACTTC. It specifies CASSGLAKNIQYF.

The gene calls are TRBV6-5 and TRBJ2-5; D is possibly TRBD2 (7 bases). V lost 6 bases and J lost 5, with 22 bases in between. The germline V gene encodes CDR1 MNHEY and CDR2 SVGAGI. This CDR3 has 16 residues. CDR3 sequence reads: CASSTYRDGRRETQYF. DNA of the CDR3: TGTGCCAGCAGCACCTACAGGGACGGGAGGAGGGAGACCCAGTACTTC.

On this clonotype: Given a much more abundant clone one base away, this may be a read error. The chain links TRBV10-3 to TRBJ1-5; 7 bases agree with TRBD1. This CDR3 contains 13 residues. V shed 10 bases, J shed 0 bases, and the junction held 3 bases outside the gene matches. The V gene's germline CDR1 is ENHRY and CDR2 SYGVKD. The CDR3 region is CATRQGSNQPQHF. DNA for the CDR3: TGTGCCACCAGACAGGGTAGCAATCAGCCCCAGCATTTT.

This clonotype was detected a few times. The chain recombines TRBV12-3 or TRBV12-4 with TRBJ2-1, with 12 nucleotides matching TRBD2. The V segment lost 5 bases and the J segment 4 bases; nucleotides outside the gene matches: 15. This CDR3 has 19 amino acids. CDR3 DNA: TGTGCCAGCAGTCATCAAAGGGGACTAGCGGGCGGTTCTTACAATGAGCAGTTCTTC. It yields the protein CASSHQRGLAGGSYNEQFF.

This clonotype came up many times. The rearrangement links TRBV27 to TRBJ1-3; 10 bases match TRBD1. After removal of 2 bases from V and 2 bases from J, the junction contained 0 bases not matched to a gene. Germline CDR1 MNHEY, CDR2 SMNVEV (reference sequence). The CDR3 contains 15 residues. CDR3 region: CASSLGQGAGNTIYF. DNA of the CDR3: TGTGCCAGCAGTTTAGGACAGGGGGCTGGAAACACCATATATTTT.